The 7 T cell receptor beta chains below were found in one sample sequenced in a study of blood T cells in healthy people across ages. Primed by a sample-barcoded 5' primer and a J-beta primer mix, a second PCR proceeded for roughly 6 to 12 cycles. TCRdb called the 5' RACE reads again in MiXCR, with one record for every CDR3 protein. The sample lists about 1.7 million distinct CDR3 sequences; roughly 27% were seen once. Specimen: blood. These receptors were obtained from a woman younger than 45 in good health.

This clonotype was counted between two and nine times. This chain joins TRBV5-1 and TRBJ2-7, with unresolved D. This CDR3 has 15 amino acids. CDR1 and CDR2 from the germline V gene are SGHRS and YFSETQ. V was pared by 2 bases and J by 2 bases, with 14 bases between. The CDR3 spells CASSFDPDSTYEQYF. The CDR3 region has the DNA TGCGCCAGCAGCTTCGATCCCGATTCCACCTACGAGCAGTACTTC.

This clonotype was observed a handful of times. This rearrangement joins TRBV25-1 to TRBJ2-3, with 12 bases lining up with TRBD1. The germline V gene encodes CDR1 MGHDK and CDR2 SYGVNS. The CDR3 has 20 amino acids. With V trimmed by 6 bases and J by 0 bases, 16 bases remained unmatched. CDR3 DNA: TGTGCCAGCAGCGGTCCCGGGACAGGGGGCCCGGGGGATAGCACAGATACGCAGTATTTT. Protein: CASSGPGTGGPGDSTDTQYF. The entire variable domain, with the rest obtained from reference TRBV25-1 and TRBJ2-3, is as follows: EADIYQTPRYLVIGTGKKITLECSQTMGHDKMYWYQQDPGMELHLIHYSYGVNSTEKGDLSSESTVSRIRTEHFPLTLESARPSHTSQYLCASSGPGTGGPGDSTDTQYFGPGTRLTVL.

This clonotype was counted between two and nine times. The V gene is TRBV12-5, the J gene TRBJ1-1; no firm D call. The CDR3 totals 17 residues. V dropped 2 bases and J dropped 3 bases, with 19 bases sitting between them. Germline assignment: CDR1 LGHNT and CDR2 FRNRAP. The CDR3 reads CASGLRLTSSEHTEAFF. CDR3 DNA: TGTGCTAGTGGTTTGCGTCTTACATCGTCAGAGCACACTGAAGCTTTCTTT. Using reference TRBV12-5 and TRBJ1-1 for the parts outside the CDR3, the full variable domain is DARVTQTPRHKVTEMGQEVTMRCQPILGHNTVFWYRQTMMQGLELLAYFRNRAPLDDSGMPKDRFSAEMPDATLATLKIQPSEPRDSAVYFCASGLRLTSSEHTEAFFGQGTRLTVV.

Note on this clonotype: With a much larger clone just one base away, this may be a read error. The CDR3 nucleotides read TGTGCCAGCAGAGGGTATGAGCGGGAGGCAGAAACAGATACGCAGTATTTT. It translates to CASRGYEREAETDTQYF. The rearrangement uses TRBV6-2 or TRBV6-3 and TRBJ2-3; TRBD2 matches 9 bases. The CDR3 covers 17 residues. J lost 3 bases, V lost 6 bases, and 13 bases had no gene match. CDR1 is MNHEY, CDR2 SVGEGT, per germline.

V usage is TRBV14 and J usage is TRBJ2-7; 8 bases are shared with TRBD1. The CDR3 runs to 15 residues. The V gene end was trimmed by 0 bases and the J gene end by 5 bases; junction bases not matched to a gene: 6. Germline CDR1 reads SGHDN; CDR2 reads FVKESK. CDR3 in amino acids: CASSQEGHRGDEQYF. Here the CDR3 DNA reads TGTGCCAGCAGCCAAGAGGGCCACAGGGGGGACGAGCAGTACTTC.

This clonotype was observed a handful of times. This chain joins TRBV20-1 and TRBJ2-5; TRBD2 might be the D (5 bases). Trimming removed 5 bases at V and 2 bases at J, with 15 bases between. CDR1 and CDR2 (germline): DFQATT, SNEGSKA (reference sequence). CDR3 length: 14 amino acids. The CDR3 sequence: CSAPWESGQETQYF. CDR3 in DNA: TGCAGTGCTCCCTGGGAGAGCGGACAAGAGACCCAGTACTTC.

The CDR3 sequence: CSVERGRGGIYEQYF. CDR3 DNA: TGCAGCGTTGAAAGGGGTAGGGGAGGTATCTACGAGCAGTACTTC. The chain recombines TRBV29-1 with TRBJ2-7; the D gene is possibly TRBD2 (6 bases). The germline V and J ends were trimmed by 2 bases and 3 bases, with 17 bases remaining between them. Per germline, CDR1 SQVTM and CDR2 ANQGSEA. The CDR3 is made up of 15 amino acids.